This T cell receptor (beta chain) is drawn from a study of technical replicates of blood from several donors. The CDR3 sequence is 16 residues long. The V end lost 0 bases, the J end lost 4 bases, and 10 bases lay between the germline ends. Germline CDR1 MNHEY, CDR2 SMNVEV (reference sequence). Produced via immunoSEQ multiplex PCR; TCRdb's table is partial and in-frame only. The sample contains around 97,000 clones, over 85% of which appear only once. The TCR sequence derives from a human donor in good health. V and J are TRBV27 and TRBJ2-6; a possible D gene is TRBD1 (6 bases). The specimen sequenced was T cells isolated from PBMCs. The DNA of the CDR3 is TGTGCCAGCAGTTTATCGCCAGGGGCCGGGGCCAACGTCCTGACTTTC. This sequence encodes CASSLSPGAGANVLTF.